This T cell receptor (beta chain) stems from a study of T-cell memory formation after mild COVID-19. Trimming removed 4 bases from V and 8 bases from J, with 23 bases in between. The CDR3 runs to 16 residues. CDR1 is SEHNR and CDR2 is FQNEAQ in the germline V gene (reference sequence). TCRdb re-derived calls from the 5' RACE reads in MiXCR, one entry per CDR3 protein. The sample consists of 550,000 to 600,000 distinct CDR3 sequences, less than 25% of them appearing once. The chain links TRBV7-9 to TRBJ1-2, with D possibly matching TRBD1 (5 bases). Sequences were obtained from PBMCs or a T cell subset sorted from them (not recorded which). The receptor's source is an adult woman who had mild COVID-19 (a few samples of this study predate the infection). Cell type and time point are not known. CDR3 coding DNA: TGTGCCAGCAGCTCGGTATTCTGGGGGGAGCTAATGGGCTACACCTTC. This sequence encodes CASSSVFWGELMGYTF.